The sequence of this T cell receptor (beta chain) was determined in a study of blood T cell repertoires in COVID-19. Looking at the study overall: Collection of acute and convalescent COVID-19 samples took place in the United States, Italy and Spain. The analysed material was cDNA or gDNA that came from T cells, B-cell-depleted T cells, or PBMCs.

Original processing notes: Reference gene primer amplification gave nucleated cell count estimates. Sequencing was performed with immunoSEQ multiplex PCR; in TCRdb, only in-frame clones are kept and a portion is missing. V and J calls and clone size are copied from that table; D and trimming were computed from the DNA. Found here are about 56,000 clones, 80% to 90% of them singletons; the top ten hold more than 15%. The CDR3 loop spans 15 amino acids. The junction had 9 bases not matched to a gene; V was cut back by 6 bases and J by 5 bases. Germline V lookup: CDR1 SNHLY, CDR2 FYNNEI. The rearrangement uses TRBV2 and TRBJ1-4, with TRBD1 identical over 7 bases. This TCR was recovered from a human donor in a cohort sampled during active COVID-19. Sequencing was performed on peripheral blood. CDR3 nucleotide sequence: TGTGCCAGCAGAGAAACAGGGGTAACCAATGAAAAACTGTTTTTT. The encoded protein is CASRETGVTNEKLFF.